The 9 T cell receptor beta chains below were found in one sample sequenced in a study of T cells in Graves' hyperthyroidism and ophthalmopathy. RNA transcripts served as the template for amplifying TCR beta CDR3 regions. The HTBI primer set served for first-round RT-PCR of the TCR CDR3. TCRdb analysed the multiplex PCR reads with MiXCR anew, one entry per CDR3 protein. The profile shows a few hundred thousand distinct CDR3 sequences, around 15% of them singletons. What was sequenced was blood. The receptors shown here come from a woman between 40 and 50 years old with Graves' ophthalmopathy.

This clonotype turned up a few times. DNA for the CDR3: TGTGCCAGCAGCTTCAATAGCGGGGATCCTTCCTACAATGAGCAGTTCTTC. As protein: CASSFNSGDPSYNEQFF. This chain links TRBV7-2 with TRBJ2-1; 8 bases fit TRBD2. This CDR3 contains 17 residues. After removal of 3 bases from V and 1 base from J, the junction contained 8 bases not matched to a gene. CDR1 and CDR2 (germline): SGHTA, FQGNSA.

The CDR3 bases are TGTGCCAGCAGCGTAGGGCCTAGCGAGACAGATACGCAGTATTTT. Amino acids: CASSVGPSETDTQYF. V gene TRBV9 combines with J gene TRBJ2-3, with D perhaps matching TRBD2 (6 bases). The CDR3 has 15 amino acids. Germline CDR1 reads SGDLS; CDR2 reads YYNGEE. V lost 0 bases and J lost 3, with 11 bases in between.

This clonotype was counted at least ten times. This chain connects TRBV11-2 to TRBJ2-1; 9 bases align to TRBD1. J gave up 4 bases and V 6 bases, and 7 bases lay outside the gene matches. Germline V gives CDR1 SGHAT, CDR2 FQNNGV. The CDR3 length is 15 residues. The CDR3 sequence is CASRQQGAGYNEQFF. CDR3 nucleotide sequence: TGTGCCAGCAGACAACAGGGGGCGGGATACAATGAGCAGTTCTTC. The variable domain in full, with the rest retrieved from reference TRBV11-2 and TRBJ2-1, is EAGVAQSPRYKIIEKRQSVAFWCNPISGHATLYWYQQILGQGPKLLIQFQNNGVVDDSQLPKDRFSAERLKGVDSTLKIQPAKLEDSAVYLCASRQQGAGYNEQFFGPGTRLTVL.

This clonotype was observed many times. This chain connects TRBV27 to TRBJ2-1; no firm D call. The CDR3 is made up of 12 amino acids. CDR1 and CDR2 (germline): MNHEY, SMNVEV (reference sequence). V was clipped by 6 bases and J by 6 bases, with 9 bases between them. The CDR3 DNA reads as TGTGCCAGCAGACGAAGGACCAATGAGCAGTTCTTC. It codes for CASRRRTNEQFF.

The chain links TRBV15 to TRBJ2-3; TRBD2 might be the D (6 bases). There are 12 residues in the CDR3. Germline CDR1 LNHNV, CDR2 YYDKDF (reference sequence). V was cut by 5 bases and J by 6 bases, with 9 bases left in between. CDR3: CATSGDSDTQYF. CDR3 DNA sequence: TGTGCCACCAGCGGGGACTCGGATACGCAGTATTTT.

V gene TRBV7-2 combines with J gene TRBJ2-1; D is possibly TRBD1 or TRBD2 (5 bases each). CDR1 is SGHTA, CDR2 FQGNSA, per germline. Trimming stripped 3 bases from V and 6 bases from J, with 18 bases between. The CDR3 extends over 16 amino acids. The DNA of the CDR3 is TGTGCCAGCAGCTTGATTCAGGGAGTGGAGCGCAATGAGCAGTTCTTC. This codes for CASSLIQGVERNEQFF.

This clonotype was seen ten or more times. The chain is built from TRBV6-1 and TRBJ1-5, with no clear D. Germline lookup yields CDR1 MNHNS and CDR2 SASEGT. CDR3 length: 14 amino acids. The V end was cut by 4 bases, the J end by 6 bases, with 13 bases between. CDR3: CASSARADGQPQHF. The DNA for the CDR3 is TGTGCCAGCAGTGCCCGGGCTGACGGTCAGCCCCAGCATTTT.

This clonotype was recorded at least ten times. V usage is TRBV20-1 and J usage is TRBJ2-5, with 8 nucleotides matching TRBD1. The V segment lost 0 bases and the J segment 4 bases; nucleotides outside the gene matches: 1. Per the germline V gene, CDR1 is DFQATT and CDR2 is SNEGSKA (reference sequence). The CDR3 is made up of 13 amino acids. The CDR3, as DNA: TGCAGTGCTAGAGACACAGGGGGAGAGACCCAGTACTTC. It yields the protein CSARDTGGETQYF.

This sequence joins TRBV6-1 and TRBJ2-1, with D maybe TRBD2 (6 bases). V lost 6 bases and J lost 1, with 13 bases in between. The length of the CDR3 is 15 residues. Germline V gene sequence: CDR1 MNHNS, CDR2 SASEGT. CDR3 residues: CASRVLAESYNEQFF. In DNA form, the CDR3 reads TGTGCCAGCAGGGTACTAGCTGAGTCCTACAATGAGCAGTTCTTC.